This T cell receptor (beta chain) was recorded in a study of T cell repertoires in enteric fever (dated by TCRdb to between 2017 and 2018). Describing the broader study: The Salmonella-specific repertoire of circulating effector CD4+ T cells was reconstructed from volunteers who had been experimentally challenged with Salmonella Typhi or Paratyphi A. Circulating effector CD4+ T cells that responded to Salmonella infection were identified with mass cytometry. Tetramers loaded with CdtB(105-125) peptide variants (SP110Y, ST110H) were used to stain T cells, including ex vivo. The researchers paired unbiased single-cell cloning with mass cytometry, and they also applied T cell receptor sequencing alongside live fluorescence barcoding.

With regard to this clonotype: Its antigen has not been determined. No base qualities exist here, and no much larger clone lies one base off it.

CDR1 and CDR2 are read off the germline V gene as SGHRS and YFSETQ. The CDR3 measures 12 amino acids from cysteine to phenylalanine. Just the 36-base CDR3 DNA is kept, in frame starting at base 1. V drops 6 bases and J drops 1 base, leaving 8 bases in between. Results the study describes overall, beyond this receptor: Among the expanded clonotypes were cross-reactive responses to distantly related Salmonella serovars as well as clones that recognized antigens unique to S. Typhi or S. Paratyphi A. The study pinpointed HlyE and CdtB as immunodominant T cell antigens specific to S. Typhi and S. Paratyphi A. Single amino acid variations in the immunodominant proteins CdtB and PhoN appeared to drive accumulation of T cells not cross-reacting between serovars.

These reads were obtained on an Illumina MiSeq. Starting from the raw public reads, TCRdb applied fastp trimming at Q25, assembled clones with MiXCR and retained in-frame beta chains. Every distinct CDR3 protein forms one entry, paired with its most common genes and DNA. Counted in this sample were 1,300 to 1,500 distinct CDR3 sequences; 30% to 45% of them appeared once. The ten largest account for roughly 19% of the sample. The material sequenced was CCR7- CD38- CD4+ T cells from PBMCs. The receptor was isolated from a human donor with Salmonella enteric fever, either typhoid or paratyphoid (not recorded which). This sequence uses TRBV5-1 and TRBJ2-7; the D gene remains uncertain. The sequence in DNA is TGCGCCAGCATGGGCAGTTCCTACGAGCAGTACTTC. Its coded protein is CASMGSSYEQYF.